This is a list of T cell receptor beta chains from one sample in a study of T cell changes during pregnancy in multiple sclerosis. The assay was immunoSEQ multiplex PCR, and TCRdb's table has in-frame clones only and misses some. The sample yields under 150,000 clones, 90% to 98% seen once. The source material was peripheral blood, sampled after pregnancy. These receptors were collected from a female donor with multiple sclerosis, enrolled in a pregnancy study. The CDR3 runs from the conserved cysteine through the conserved F or W. Each record gives: clone size, V gene, D gene, J gene, CDR3 DNA, CDR3 protein. A D gene is named only where the DNA matches it firmly. Expanded clones get a size class; other rows say once, few or many, or leave the size out.

abundance: NA
v_gene: TRBV7-2
d_gene: NA
j_gene: TRBJ1-1
CDR3nt: TGTGCCAGCAGCTTAGGGGGCCCTAACACTGAAGCTTTCTTT
CDR3aa: CASSLGGPNTEAFF

abundance: NA
v_gene: TRBV19
d_gene: TRBD1
j_gene: TRBJ2-1
CDR3nt: TGTGCCAGTAGATTTCGACAGGGAGCTTACAATGAGCAGTTCTTC
CDR3aa: CASRFRQGAYNEQFF

abundance: NA
v_gene: TRBV6-1
d_gene: NA
j_gene: TRBJ1-3
CDR3nt: TGTGCCAGCAGTGTTGGAGCAGGGGGAAACACCATATATTTT
CDR3aa: CASSVGAGGNTIYF

abundance: NA
v_gene: TRBV6-5
d_gene: TRBD2
j_gene: TRBJ2-5
CDR3nt: TGTGCCAACCGCAGCGGGAGATTCCAAGAGACCCAGTACTTC
CDR3aa: CANRSGRFQETQYF

abundance: NA
v_gene: TRBV27
d_gene: TRBD2
j_gene: TRBJ2-7
CDR3nt: TGTGCCAGCAGCCCAGCGGGAGGAATCTACGAGCAGTACTTC
CDR3aa: CASSPAGGIYEQYF

abundance: once
v_gene: TRBV6-5
d_gene: NA
j_gene: TRBJ1-3
CDR3nt: TGTGCCAGCAGCCCCGGGGGAGGAAACACCATATATTTT
CDR3aa: CASSPGGGNTIYF

abundance: NA
v_gene: TRBV15
d_gene: TRBD1
j_gene: TRBJ1-5
CDR3nt: TGTGCCACCAGCAGAGGGACAGGGTTTCAGCCCCAGCATTTT
CDR3aa: CATSRGTGFQPQHF

abundance: NA
v_gene: TRBV18
d_gene: TRBD2
j_gene: TRBJ2-3
CDR3nt: TGTGCCAGCTCAAGGACCGGGGGGGACAGCACAGATACGCAGTATTTT
CDR3aa: CASSRTGGDSTDTQYF

abundance: NA
v_gene: TRBV19
d_gene: TRBD2
j_gene: TRBJ2-2
CDR3nt: TGTGCCACCGGGACTAGCGTCGGCGGGGAGCTGTTTTTT
CDR3aa: CATGTSVGGELFF

abundance: once
v_gene: TRBV7-7
d_gene: TRBD2
j_gene: TRBJ2-7
CDR3nt: TGTGCTAGCAGCTTATCCGCCTCCGGACTAGCGGGAGGCAGCTCCTACGAGCAGTACTTC
CDR3aa: CASSLSASGLAGGSSYEQYF

abundance: NA
v_gene: TRBV11-3
d_gene: TRBD2
j_gene: TRBJ2-3
CDR3nt: TGTGCCAGCAGCTCAGGGACTAGCGGGAGCCGCACAGATACGCAGTATTTT
CDR3aa: CASSSGTSGSRTDTQYF

abundance: NA
v_gene: TRBV11-2
d_gene: TRBD1
j_gene: TRBJ1-4
CDR3nt: TGTGCCAGCAGCTCGGGTAGACAGGGTACAACTAATGAAAAACTGTTTTTT
CDR3aa: CASSSGRQGTTNEKLFF

abundance: NA
v_gene: TRBV7-6
d_gene: NA
j_gene: TRBJ2-1
CDR3nt: TGTGCCAGCAGCGCCCCAGTATTCAATGAGCAGTTCTTC
CDR3aa: CASSAPVFNEQFF

abundance: NA
v_gene: TRBV7-8
d_gene: TRBD1
j_gene: TRBJ2-2
CDR3nt: TGTGCCAGCAGCGTCTTACAGGGGGCCGGGGAGCTGTTTTTT
CDR3aa: CASSVLQGAGELFF

abundance: NA
v_gene: TRBV2
d_gene: TRBD2
j_gene: TRBJ2-5
CDR3nt: TGTGCCAGCAGTGTTGACGGGAGGACACAAGAGACCCAGTACTTC
CDR3aa: CASSVDGRTQETQYF

abundance: NA
v_gene: TRBV18
d_gene: TRBD1
j_gene: TRBJ2-7
CDR3nt: TGTGCCAGCTCACCAACGGGACAGGGGAGTTTCTACGAGCAGTACTTC
CDR3aa: CASSPTGQGSFYEQYF

abundance: NA
v_gene: TRBV10-2
d_gene: NA
j_gene: TRBJ1-1
CDR3nt: TGCGCCAGCAGTGGCCTTGAGCGGAACACTGAAGCTTTCTTT
CDR3aa: CASSGLERNTEAFF

abundance: once
v_gene: TRBV5-1
d_gene: TRBD1
j_gene: TRBJ2-7
CDR3nt: TGCGCCAGCAGCTTGTTGGGACAGGGGTTCTACGAGCAGTACTTC
CDR3aa: CASSLLGQGFYEQYF

abundance: NA
v_gene: TRBV19
d_gene: NA
j_gene: TRBJ1-5
CDR3nt: TGTGCCAGTAGTACAGCCGTTTTAGCTAATCAGCCCCAGCATTTT
CDR3aa: CASSTAVLANQPQHF

abundance: NA
v_gene: TRBV25-1
d_gene: NA
j_gene: TRBJ1-2
CDR3nt: TGTGCCAGCAGTGAAGTACTGGGGGCGGGTGGCTACACCTTC
CDR3aa: CASSEVLGAGGYTF

abundance: NA
v_gene: TRBV10-3
d_gene: TRBD1
j_gene: TRBJ2-5
CDR3nt: TGTGCCCCCAGGGGGCAGGGGGGTAAAGAGACCCAGTACTTC
CDR3aa: CAPRGQGGKETQYF

abundance: NA
v_gene: TRBV11-3
d_gene: TRBD1
j_gene: TRBJ2-1
CDR3nt: TGTGCCAGCAGCTCCACAGGGGTCCGGCAGTTCTTC
CDR3aa: CASSSTGVRQFF

abundance: NA
v_gene: TRBV7-2
d_gene: NA
j_gene: TRBJ2-6
CDR3nt: TGTGCCAGCAGCTTACGGGTTGCTGGGGCCAACGTCCTGACTTTC
CDR3aa: CASSLRVAGANVLTF